The entry below describes one T cell receptor (beta chain). The CDR3 sequence is 15 residues long. V lost 4 bases and J 1 base, leaving 13 bases between the germline ends. Germline-derived CDR1 and CDR2 are SGHVS and FQNEAQ. The table came from immunoSEQ multiplex PCR; TCRdb's copy has only in-frame clones and leaves some out. The table lists 42,000 or so clones, 87% of them singletons. The sample originates from a study of T cell changes during pregnancy in multiple sclerosis. The sequence came from a female donor with multiple sclerosis, enrolled in a pregnancy study. The V call is TRBV7-8, the J call TRBJ1-1, with no clear D. The input for sequencing was CD4+ T cells from peripheral blood mononuclear cells, taken after pregnancy. The DNA for the CDR3 is TGTGCCAGCAGCTGGGCCAGCTTGGGGAACACTGAAGCTTTCTTT. Amino acids: CASSWASLGNTEAFF.